This T cell receptor beta chain was documented in a study of graft-versus-host responses after intestinal transplantation. Repertoires were generated with immunoSEQ multiplex PCR, while TCRdb's copy carries only in-frame clones and drops some. The repertoire holds some 25,000 clones, roughly 93% seen once, with around 0.57% in the top ten. The V and J ends lost 5 bases and 0 bases respectively, with 13 bases between them. In germline, CDR1 is MNHEY, CDR2 SMNVEV (reference sequence). CDR3 length: 15 residues. Findings of the study overall: Some patients had graft-donor T cell macrochimerism. In their allografts, the ratios of graft-versus-host to host-versus-graft T cell clones were high.

Worth noting for this clone: Its antigen is unidentified.

The rearrangement links TRBV27 to TRBJ1-1; D unclear. This TCR was recovered from a human patient who received an intestinal transplant, so some T cells may come from the graft donor. This specimen was PBMCs, taken 18 days after transplant. The CDR3 DNA reads as TGTGCCAGCAGTGTTGACGCCCTACTGAACACTGAAGCTTTCTTT. Translating it yields CASSVDALLNTEAFF.